The following is a T cell receptor beta chain sequence with its context. These data originate in a study of blood T cell repertoires in COVID-19. The CDR3 runs to 14 residues. CDR1 is SGHAT, CDR2 FQDESV, per germline (reference sequence). Germline trimming cut 8 bases from V and 5 bases from J; bases unmatched to any gene: 3. As handled by the study authors: Amplification from reference gene primers served as the basis for estimated nucleated cell counts. Using immunoSEQ multiplex PCR, the repertoire was profiled, and TCRdb retains in-frame clones only, with some absent. The V and J calls and clone size are taken from that table; D and trimming were inferred from the DNA. The sample has 60,000 to 90,000 clones, about 85% seen once.

This clonotype was sampled from a man aged 60 to 69 with active or convalescent COVID-19. Sequences were obtained from peripheral blood. The rearrangement links TRBV11-1 to TRBJ2-5, with 15 positions matching TRBD2. This chain's CDR3 is CASGLAGGRETQYF. Here the CDR3 DNA reads TGTGCCAGCGGACTAGCGGGGGGGCGGGAGACCCAGTACTTC.